The sequence of this T cell receptor (beta chain) was determined in a study of PD-L1 blockade in urothelial cancer. Turning to the study itself: Most patients, about 90% of the roughly 29, were males with bladder-origin cancer.

In germline, CDR1 is MDHEN, CDR2 SYDVKM. The V end was cut by 3 bases, the J end by 0 bases, with 3 bases between. This CDR3 has 13 amino acids. The method was immunoSEQ multiplex PCR; TCRdb's version includes in-frame clones alone and lacks a portion of them. The repertoire holds tens of thousands of clones, with 35% to 40% as singletons. Sequences were derived from tumor tissue, sampled before atezolizumab (anti-PD-L1) treatment. The clonotype was recovered from a man between 60 and 70 years old with urothelial cancer. This chain connects TRBV28 to TRBJ1-5; no firm D call. The CDR3 here is CASSLGSNQPQHF. CDR3 nucleotides: TGTGCCAGCAGTTTGGGTAGCAATCAGCCCCAGCATTTT.